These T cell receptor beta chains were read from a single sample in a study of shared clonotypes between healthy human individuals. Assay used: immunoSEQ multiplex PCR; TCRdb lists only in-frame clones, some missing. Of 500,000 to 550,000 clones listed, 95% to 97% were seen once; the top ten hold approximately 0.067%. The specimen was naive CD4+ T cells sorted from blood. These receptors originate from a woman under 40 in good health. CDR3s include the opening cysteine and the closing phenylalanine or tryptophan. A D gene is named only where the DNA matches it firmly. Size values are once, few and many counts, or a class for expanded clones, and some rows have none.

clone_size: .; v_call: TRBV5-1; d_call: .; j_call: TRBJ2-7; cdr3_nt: TGCGCCAGCAGCACAGCAGACACCTACGAGCAGTACTTC; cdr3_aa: CASSTADTYEQYF
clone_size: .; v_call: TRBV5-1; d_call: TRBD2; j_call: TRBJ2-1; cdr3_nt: TGCGCCAGCAGCTTCATAGCGGGAGGTCTGAACAATGAGCAGTTCTTC; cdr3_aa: CASSFIAGGLNNEQFF
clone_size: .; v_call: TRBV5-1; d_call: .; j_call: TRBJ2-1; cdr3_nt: TGCGCCAGCAGCATGGCGGCTAGTGGGTACAATGAGCAGTTCTTC; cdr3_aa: CASSMAASGYNEQFF
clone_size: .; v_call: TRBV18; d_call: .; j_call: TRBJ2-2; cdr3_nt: TGTGCCAGCTCGCCGAAGGGACAAACGAACACCGGGGAGCTGTTTTTT; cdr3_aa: CASSPKGQTNTGELFF
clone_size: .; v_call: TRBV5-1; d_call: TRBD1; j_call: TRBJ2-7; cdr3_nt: TGCGCCAGCAGCTACCTCCGGGACAGCGGCATCTACGAGCAGTACTTC; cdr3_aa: CASSYLRDSGIYEQYF
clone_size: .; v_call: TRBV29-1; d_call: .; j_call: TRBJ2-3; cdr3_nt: TGCAGCGTTGTACGCGGGAGCACAGATACGCAGTATTTT; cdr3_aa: CSVVRGSTDTQYF
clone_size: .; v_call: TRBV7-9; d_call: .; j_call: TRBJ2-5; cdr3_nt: TGTGCCAGCAGCTTAAACAGGGACCAAGAGACCCAGTACTTC; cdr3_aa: CASSLNRDQETQYF
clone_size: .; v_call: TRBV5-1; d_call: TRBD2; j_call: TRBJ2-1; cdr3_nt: TGCGCCAGCAGCTTGGAAGGGTCTAGCGGGTACAATGAGCAGTTCTTC; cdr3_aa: CASSLEGSSGYNEQFF
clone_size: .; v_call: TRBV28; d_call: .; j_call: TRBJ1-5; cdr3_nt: TGTGCCAGCAGTTCTCACAGCAGGGGACGCAATCAGCCCCAGCATTTT; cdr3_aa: CASSSHSRGRNQPQHF
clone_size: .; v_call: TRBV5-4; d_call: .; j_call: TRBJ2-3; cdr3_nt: TGTGCCAGCAGCCTCGAGGATTCGCAGTATTTT; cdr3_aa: CASSLEDSQYF
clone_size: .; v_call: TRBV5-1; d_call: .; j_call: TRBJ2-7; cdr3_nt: TGCGCCAGCAGCTTGGCCGAGTACTACGAGCAGTACTTC; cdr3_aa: CASSLAEYYEQYF
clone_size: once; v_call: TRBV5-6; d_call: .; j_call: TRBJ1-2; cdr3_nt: TGTGCCAGCAGCCTAGATTCGGGGGTGGGCTACACCTTC; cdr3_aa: CASSLDSGVGYTF
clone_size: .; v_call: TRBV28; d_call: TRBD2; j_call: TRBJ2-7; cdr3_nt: TGTGCCAGCAGGCCGACTAGCGTTCGTCCCTACGAGCAGTACTTC; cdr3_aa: CASRPTSVRPYEQYF
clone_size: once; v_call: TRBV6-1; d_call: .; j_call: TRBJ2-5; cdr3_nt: TGTGCCAGCTCTAAAGAGGGACTTCGCCAAGAGACCCAGTACTTC; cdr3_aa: CASSKEGLRQETQYF
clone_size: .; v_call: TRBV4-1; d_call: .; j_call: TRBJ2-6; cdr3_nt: TGCGCCAGCAGCCAAGCCGGGGCGAGCTCTGGGGCCAACGTCCTGACTTTC; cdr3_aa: CASSQAGASSGANVLTF
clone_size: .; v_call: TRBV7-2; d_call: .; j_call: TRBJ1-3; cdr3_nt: TGTGCCAGCAGCTCCCGACTCGCCGGGAACACCATATATTTT; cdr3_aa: CASSSRLAGNTIYF
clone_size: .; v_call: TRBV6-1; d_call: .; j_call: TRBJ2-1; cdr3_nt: TGTGCCACCGCAACGGGCGCTTCGGCCAATGAGCAGTTCTTC; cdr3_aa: CATATGASANEQFF
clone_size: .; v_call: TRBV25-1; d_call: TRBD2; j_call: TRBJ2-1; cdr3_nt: TGTGCCAGCTCGCCCGGGACTAGCGGCTACAATGAGCAGTTCTTC; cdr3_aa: CASSPGTSGYNEQFF
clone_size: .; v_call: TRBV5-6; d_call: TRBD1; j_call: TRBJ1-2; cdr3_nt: TGTGCCAGCAGCCGGCCTGCAGGGACAGCGGGCCCTACTAACTATGGCTACACCTTC; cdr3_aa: CASSRPAGTAGPTNYGYTF
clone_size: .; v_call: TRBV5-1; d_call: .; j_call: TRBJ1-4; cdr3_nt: TGCGCCAGCAGCCCCTTCATGGCAACTAATGAAAAACTGTTTTTT; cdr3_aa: CASSPFMATNEKLFF
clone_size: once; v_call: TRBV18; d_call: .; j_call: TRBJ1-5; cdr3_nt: TGTGCCAGCTCACCCGACATGGGACCCAATCAGCCCCAGCATTTT; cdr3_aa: CASSPDMGPNQPQHF
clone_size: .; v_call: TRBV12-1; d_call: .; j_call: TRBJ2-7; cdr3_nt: TGTGCCAGCAGCCCCCACCGGCTAGCGGGAGATTCGAGATCCTACGAGCAGTACTTC; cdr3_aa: CASSPHRLAGDSRSYEQYF
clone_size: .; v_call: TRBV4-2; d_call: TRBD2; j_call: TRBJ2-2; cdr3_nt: TGTGCCAGCAGCCAAGAAGCGGGACGGAACACCGGGGAGCTGTTTTTT; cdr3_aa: CASSQEAGRNTGELFF
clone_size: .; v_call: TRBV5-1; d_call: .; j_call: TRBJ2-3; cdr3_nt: TGCGCCAGCAGCTTGGGGTCTCCGACAGATACGCAGTATTTT; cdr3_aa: CASSLGSPTDTQYF
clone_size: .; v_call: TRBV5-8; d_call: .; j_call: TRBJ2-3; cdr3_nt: TGTGCCAGCAGCCGAAGGGCAGGGAGCACAGATACGCAGTATTTT; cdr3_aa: CASSRRAGSTDTQYF
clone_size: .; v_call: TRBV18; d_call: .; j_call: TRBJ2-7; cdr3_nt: TGTGCCAGCTCACCACATCCGGACCTCACCTACGAGCAGTACTTC; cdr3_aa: CASSPHPDLTYEQYF
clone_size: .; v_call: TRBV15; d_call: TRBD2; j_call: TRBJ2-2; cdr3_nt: TGTGCCACCAGCAGAGATAAGATAGCGGGAAACACCGGGGAGCTGTTTTTT; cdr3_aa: CATSRDKIAGNTGELFF
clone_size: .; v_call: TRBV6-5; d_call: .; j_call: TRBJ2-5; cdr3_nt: TGTGCCAGCACCCGTGATGGAGGGGAGACCCAGTACTTC; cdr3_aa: CASTRDGGETQYF
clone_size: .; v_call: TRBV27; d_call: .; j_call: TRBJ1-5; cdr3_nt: TGTGCCAGCAGTTTATCGCGGCACCTAGATCAGCCCCAGCATTTT; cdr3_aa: CASSLSRHLDQPQHF
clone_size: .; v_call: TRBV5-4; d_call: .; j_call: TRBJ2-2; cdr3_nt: TGTGCCAGCAGCGTGGGACACGGGATTCCGACCGGGGAGCTGTTTTTT; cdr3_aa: CASSVGHGIPTGELFF
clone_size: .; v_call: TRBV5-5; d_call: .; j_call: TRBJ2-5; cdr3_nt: TGTGCCAGCAGACTAGCCCCCCAAGAGACCCAGTACTTC; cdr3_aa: CASRLAPQETQYF
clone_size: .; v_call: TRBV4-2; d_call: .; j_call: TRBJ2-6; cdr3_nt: TGTGCCAGCAGCGACCGGGCCGCCCCCTCTGGGGCCAACGTCCTGACTTTC; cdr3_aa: CASSDRAAPSGANVLTF
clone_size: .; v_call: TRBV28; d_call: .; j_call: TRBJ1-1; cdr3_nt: TGTGCCAGCACCACGGGTGGGTTAGGAGGGAAGACTGAAGCTTTCTTT; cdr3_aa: CASTTGGLGGKTEAFF
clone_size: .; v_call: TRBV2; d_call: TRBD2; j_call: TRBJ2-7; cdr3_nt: TGTGCCAGCACTGACCCTAGCGGGAGTATCAACGAGCAGTACTTC; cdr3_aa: CASTDPSGSINEQYF
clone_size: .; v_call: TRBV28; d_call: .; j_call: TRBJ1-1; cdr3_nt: TGTGCCAGCAGTGCCACAGGAGCAGCTTTCTTT; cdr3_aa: CASSATGAAFF
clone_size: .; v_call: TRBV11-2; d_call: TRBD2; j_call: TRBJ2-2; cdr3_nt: TGTGCCAGCAGCCCGAGAGGCGGGAGGGCCGGGGAGCTGTTTTTT; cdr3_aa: CASSPRGGRAGELFF
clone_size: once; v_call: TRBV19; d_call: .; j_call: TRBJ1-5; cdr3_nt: TGTGCCAGTAGTATTGGGGGCGGGGGTCAGCCCCAGCATTTT; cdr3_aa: CASSIGGGGQPQHF
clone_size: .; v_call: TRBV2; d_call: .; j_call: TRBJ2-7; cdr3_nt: TGTGCCAGTCCAAGGGAAGCGGGCTCCTACGAGCAGTACTTC; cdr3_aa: CASPREAGSYEQYF
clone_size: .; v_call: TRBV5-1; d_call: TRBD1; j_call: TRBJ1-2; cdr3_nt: TGCGCCAGCAGCCAGGACAGGAGGGATGGCTACACCTTC; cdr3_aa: CASSQDRRDGYTF
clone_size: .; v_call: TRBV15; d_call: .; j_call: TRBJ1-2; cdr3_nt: TGTGCCACCAGCAGAGGAGCGGGGGATGGCTACACCTTC; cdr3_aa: CATSRGAGDGYTF
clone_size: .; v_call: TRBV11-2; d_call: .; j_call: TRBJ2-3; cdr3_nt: TGTGCCAGCAGCTTAGAACAGTACACAGATACGCAGTATTTT; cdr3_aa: CASSLEQYTDTQYF
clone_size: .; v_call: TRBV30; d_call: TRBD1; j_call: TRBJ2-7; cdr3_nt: TGTGCCTGGAGTGTTACAGGGACAGGGGCCTACGAGCAGTACTTC; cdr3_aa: CAWSVTGTGAYEQYF
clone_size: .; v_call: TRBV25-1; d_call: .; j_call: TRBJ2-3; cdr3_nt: TGTGCCAGCAGGACGGGGGTCACAGATACGCAGTATTTT; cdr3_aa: CASRTGVTDTQYF
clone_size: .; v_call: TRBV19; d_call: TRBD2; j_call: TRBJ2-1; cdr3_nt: TGTGCCAGTACGGCCCCAGGGACTAGCGGATACAATGAGCAGTTCTTC; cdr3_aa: CASTAPGTSGYNEQFF
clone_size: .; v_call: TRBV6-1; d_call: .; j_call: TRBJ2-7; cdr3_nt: TGTGCCAGCAGTGAAGAACCGAGGAGCTCCTACGAGCAGTACTTC; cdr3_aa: CASSEEPRSSYEQYF
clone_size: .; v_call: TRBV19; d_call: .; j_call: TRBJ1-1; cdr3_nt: TGTGCCAGTAGTATCAGGTCTGAGGGCACTGAAGCTTTCTTT; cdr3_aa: CASSIRSEGTEAFF
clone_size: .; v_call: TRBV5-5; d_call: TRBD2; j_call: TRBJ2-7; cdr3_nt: TGTGCCAGCAGCTTGGGGCTCGGGGGGGCCGAGCAGTACTTC; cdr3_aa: CASSLGLGGAEQYF
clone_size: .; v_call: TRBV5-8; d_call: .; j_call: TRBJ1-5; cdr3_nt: TGTGCCAGCAGCCGATTCACGCGGGACCAGCCCCAGCATTTT; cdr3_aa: CASSRFTRDQPQHF
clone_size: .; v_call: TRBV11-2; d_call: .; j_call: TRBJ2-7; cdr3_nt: TGTGCCAGCAGCTTACAGGGAAACTCCTACGAGCAGTACTTC; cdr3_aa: CASSLQGNSYEQYF
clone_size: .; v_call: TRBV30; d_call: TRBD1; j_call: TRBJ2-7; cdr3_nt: TGTGCCTGGGAGACAGGGTACGAGCAGTACTTC; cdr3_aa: CAWETGYEQYF
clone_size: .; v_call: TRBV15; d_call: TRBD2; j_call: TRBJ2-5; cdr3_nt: TGTGCCACCAGCAGAGTCGGGACTAGCGGAGAAGAGACCCAGTACTTC; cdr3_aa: CATSRVGTSGEETQYF
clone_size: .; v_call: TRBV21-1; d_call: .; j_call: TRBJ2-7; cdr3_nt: TGTGCCAGGCGGGACTTCAGATACGAGCAGTACTTC; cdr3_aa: CARRDFRYEQYF